Described below is a single TCR beta chain sequence and its context. The antigen is unknown. The data stem from a study of CXCR3-negative and CXCR3-positive naive CD8 T cells. Study-wide results and limits: TRB CDR3 hydrophobicity was greater in CXCR3-positive naive cells than in CXCR3-negative naive cells.

Preparation of TRB cDNA libraries relied on 5' RACE carrying UMI labels. TCRdb re-analyzed the 5' RACE reads; it lists each CDR3 protein once, without DNA. The sample table includes tens of thousands of distinct CDR3 sequences. The CDR3 runs to 13 residues. The germline V gene encodes CDR1 LGHNA and CDR2 YSLEER. The sample taken for sequencing was naive CXCR3+ CD8+ T cells from blood. Regarding subset: CD45RO-CCR7+CD27+CD95- naive CD8+ T cells expressing CXCR3 (TNR3+). This TCR came from a human donor in good health. Some clones in this sample may be carry-over from other donors' samples. The rearrangement joins TRBV4-3 to TRBJ2-1; TCRdb's D gene call, TRBD1, goes unchecked for lack of DNA. The CDR3 reads CASSQEGGNEQFF.